The 30 T cell receptor beta chains below come from one sample, sequenced in a study of CD8 T cells in Susac syndrome (dated by TCRdb to between 2019 and 2020). The library was made by the immunoSEQ multiplex PCR assay. RNA was extracted with the RNeasy kit and 0.5 to 1 ug was reverse transcribed using random hexamers. TCRdb trimmed the raw reads at Q25, called clones with MiXCR and kept productive beta chains. Entries that share a CDR3 protein sequence are merged under the most common genes and DNA. This sample holds roughly 190,000 distinct CDR3 sequences; about 95% were observed only once. The top ten clones comprise around 0.11% of the sample. Material for sequencing was CD4+ T cells from PBMCs. The receptors stem from a human donor in good health.

This clonotype is a singleton in its sample. V is TRBV15 and J is TRBJ2-1; D may be TRBD2 (5 bases). V lost 1 base to trimming and J lost 8 bases, with 9 bases between them. CDR3 length: 13 residues. The germline CDR1 and CDR2 sequences are LNHNV and YYDKDF (reference sequence). CDR3 DNA sequence: TGTGCCACCAGCAGAGTGTGGGAGCATGAGCAGTTCTTC. Translation: CATSRVWEHEQFF.

This chain connects TRBV20-1 to TRBJ2-1; perhaps TRBD2 as D (6 bases). Between the trimmed V and J ends, which lost 4 bases and 1 base, there was a span of 14 bases. The CDR3 has 15 amino acids. The germline V gene encodes CDR1 DFQATT and CDR2 SNEGSKA (reference sequence). This CDR3 reads CSAMGMSGSYNEQFF. CDR3 in DNA: TGCAGTGCTATGGGCATGAGCGGGTCCTACAATGAGCAGTTCTTC.

On this clonotype itself: The junction departs from the called germline gene at one end, perhaps through a read error. V gene TRBV28 combines with J gene TRBJ2-4; no clear D gene. The CDR3 is 12 residues long. Germline V lookup: CDR1 MDHEN, CDR2 SYDVKM. DNA of the CDR3: TGTGCCAGCAGTTTCCCAGGACGAATTCCGTACTTC. Its protein is CASSFPGRIPYF.

The V gene is TRBV20-1, the J gene TRBJ2-5; D is possibly TRBD1 (6 bases). The V end lost 4 bases, the J end lost 2 bases, and 11 bases lay between the germline ends. There are 13 residues in the CDR3. Germline lookup yields CDR1 DFQATT and CDR2 SNEGSKA (reference sequence). This CDR3 reads CSATDRLQETQYF. CDR3 nucleotides: TGCAGTGCTACGGACAGACTACAAGAGACCCAGTACTTC.

This chain links TRBV7-9 with TRBJ2-7; D gene unclear. CDR1 is SEHNR and CDR2 is FQNEAQ in the germline V gene (reference sequence). This CDR3 is 13 amino acids long. V was pared by 5 bases and J by 3 bases, with 11 bases between. The CDR3 sequence is CASSPLTVYEQYF. Written as DNA, the CDR3 is TGTGCCAGCAGCCCCCTGACTGTCTACGAGCAGTACTTC. Filled out from reference TRBV7-9 and TRBJ2-7, the complete variable domain reads DTGVSQNPRHKITKRGQNVTFRCDPISEHNRLYWYRQTLGQGPEFLTYFQNEAQLEKSRLLSDRFSAERPKGSFSTLEIQRTEQGDSAMYLCASSPLTVYEQYFGPGTRLTVT.

The chain couples TRBV9 to TRBJ2-2; 8 bases line up with TRBD1. V shed 4 bases, J shed 4 bases, and the junction held 6 bases outside the gene matches. CDR1 is SGDLS and CDR2 is YYNGEE in the germline V gene. The CDR3 length is 15 residues. CDR3 DNA sequence: TGTGCCAGCAGCCTTGGGACAGGTGTCACCGGGGAGCTGTTTTTT. It translates to CASSLGTGVTGELFF.

With respect to this clonotype: One end of the junction varies from germline; a read error may be responsible. The gene calls are TRBV27 and TRBJ2-7; D remains ambiguous. From germline, CDR1 is MNHEY and CDR2 SMNVEV (reference sequence). This CDR3 comprises 12 residues. The CDR3 nucleotides read TGTGCCAGCAGTTTAAACCGAAATGACTTGGACTTC. Translation: CASSLNRNDLDF.

CDR3 sequence (DNA): TGCAGTGCTAGAGATAAAGAGACCCAGTACTTC. Translated: CSARDKETQYF. This chain joins TRBV20-1 and TRBJ2-5; D is uncertain. Germline V gives CDR1 DFQATT, CDR2 SNEGSKA (reference sequence). V dropped 0 bases and J dropped 3 bases, with 2 bases sitting between them. The CDR3 totals 11 residues.

V gene TRBV2 combines with J gene TRBJ2-5; D is possibly TRBD1 (5 bases). V dropped 6 bases and J dropped 0 bases, with 11 bases sitting between them. Germline-derived CDR1 and CDR2 are SNHLY and FYNNEI. This CDR3 comprises 14 residues. The CDR3 DNA sequence: TGTGCCAGCAGCCCGACAGTGAACCAAGAGACCCAGTACTTC. Amino acid sequence: CASSPTVNQETQYF.

The genes are TRBV20-1 and TRBJ2-4, with no clear D. The CDR3 spans 13 residues. CDR1 DFQATT and CDR2 SNEGSKA come from the germline V gene (reference sequence). Trimming left V 3 bases short and J 3 bases short, with 9 bases between. CDR3 nucleotide sequence: TGCAGTGCTAGGGGTTTTGACAAAAACATTCAGTACTTC. Translating it yields CSARGFDKNIQYF.

V is TRBV30 and J is TRBJ1-5; D is undetermined. The CDR3 is made up of 11 amino acids. Germline-derived CDR1 and CDR2 are GTSNPN and SVGIG (reference sequence). V lost 1 base to trimming and J lost 6 bases, with 4 bases between them. CDR3 nucleotide sequence: TGTGCCTGGAGTGCAGGTCAGCCCCAGCATTTT. It yields the protein CAWSAGQPQHF.

This sequence joins TRBV30 and TRBJ1-1, with D unclear. Trimming removed 3 bases from V and 5 bases from J, with 13 bases in between. The length of the CDR3 is 13 residues. Germline CDR1 is GTSNPN and CDR2 is SVGIG (reference sequence). The CDR3 sequence: CAWRIQPDTEAFF. Written as DNA, the CDR3 is TGTGCCTGGAGGATACAACCGGATACTGAAGCTTTCTTT.

CDR3 sequence: CSAQPGARGTQYF. The CDR3 DNA follows: TGCAGTGCCCAGCCAGGGGCCCGGGGGACCCAGTACTTC. The V call is TRBV20-1, the J call TRBJ2-5, with D possibly TRBD1 on 6 matching bases. V lost 6 bases to trimming and J lost 7 bases, with 18 bases between them. The germline CDR1 and CDR2 sequences are DFQATT and SNEGSKA (reference sequence). CDR3 length: 13 amino acids.

As DNA, the CDR3 is TGTGCCACCAGTGACACTAGCGGGACCTCCTACGAGCAGTACTTC. This translates into CATSDTSGTSYEQYF. This chain connects TRBV24-1 to TRBJ2-7; 10 bases agree with TRBD2. The germline V gene has CDR1 KGHDR and CDR2 SFDVKD. V shed 4 bases and J 0 bases; nucleotides not matched to a gene: 2. The CDR3 is 15 amino acids.

This chain links TRBV25-1 with TRBJ2-5; D ambiguous. CDR1 and CDR2 (germline): MGHDK, SYGVNS. This CDR3 is built from 11 residues. V shed 3 bases and J shed 6 bases, with 5 bases lying between them. CDR3 protein: CASSEFQTQYF. CDR3 DNA: TGTGCCAGCAGTGAGTTTCAGACCCAGTACTTC.

The CDR3 region is CSVGEGDGGYTF. CDR3 in DNA: TGCAGCGTTGGGGAAGGGGATGGTGGCTACACCTTC. V gene TRBV29-1 combines with J gene TRBJ1-2, with D tentatively TRBD1 (5 bases). V dropped 4 bases and J dropped 7 bases, with 13 bases sitting between them. There are 12 residues in the CDR3. Germline V lookup: CDR1 SQVTM, CDR2 ANQGSEA.

The chain has TRBV20-1 and TRBJ2-3, with D unresolved. The germline gives CDR1 DFQATT, CDR2 SNEGSKA (reference sequence). V was shortened by 4 bases and J by 1 base, with 6 bases between the two germline ends. The CDR3 consists of 12 residues. The CDR3 loop reads CSATDGTDTQYF. CDR3 nucleotide sequence: TGCAGTGCTACAGACGGCACAGATACGCAGTATTTT.

The rearrangement uses TRBV12-3 or TRBV12-4 and TRBJ1-3; no definite D call. V lost 6 bases and J lost 0, with 6 bases in between. This CDR3 has 13 residues. The chain's CDR3 is CASSLNSGNTIYF. CDR3 coding DNA: TGTGCCAGCAGCCTCAACTCTGGAAACACCATATATTTT.

The rearrangement uses TRBV20-1 and TRBJ2-1; no clear D. Germline CDR1 is DFQATT and CDR2 is SNEGSKA (reference sequence). Trimming took off 6 bases at V and 6 bases at J, with 12 bases between the two ends. There are 12 residues in the CDR3. CDR3 DNA: TGCAGTGCCCCTCCGACGAGCAATGAGCAGTTCTTC. Protein: CSAPPTSNEQFF.

On this clonotype itself: In this CDR3 the conserved last residue, phenylalanine or tryptophan, is missing, so a read error is likely. CDR3 sequence: CASSDSEVVQPQHS. DNA of the CDR3: TGTGCCAGCAGTGACAGTGAGGTTGTTCAGCCCCAGCATTCT. The chain carries TRBV2 and TRBJ1-5; unclear D gene. Germline loops: CDR1 SNHLY, CDR2 FYNNEI. The V end was cut by 3 bases, the J end by 6 bases, with 12 bases between. This CDR3 is 14 amino acids long.

CDR3 sequence (DNA): TGTGCCTGCAGTAAACAGGTTTACGAGACCCAGTACTTC. Its translation is CACSKQVYETQYF. The chain has TRBV30 and TRBJ2-5; D may be TRBD1 (5 bases). V dropped 6 bases and J dropped 5 bases, with 16 bases sitting between them. This CDR3 comprises 13 residues. Looked up from germline, CDR1 is GTSNPN and CDR2 is SVGIG (reference sequence).

This chain connects TRBV20-1 to TRBJ1-1; 7 bases are shared with TRBD1. With V trimmed by 6 bases and J by 9 bases, 10 bases remained unmatched. Germline CDR1 and CDR2: DFQATT and SNEGSKA (reference sequence). The CDR3 is 12 residues long. This CDR3 is CSAPDREIKAFF. CDR3 DNA sequence: TGCAGTGCCCCCGACAGGGAAATTAAAGCTTTCTTT.

This chain links TRBV20-1 with TRBJ1-2, with a possible D match to TRBD1 (5 bases). Germline loops: CDR1 DFQATT, CDR2 SNEGSKA (reference sequence). V was trimmed by 0 bases and J by 3 bases, leaving 17 bases between them. The CDR3 contains 16 residues. The CDR3, as DNA: TGCAGTGCTAGAGACGGGACCTCCCTTGGCTACTATGGCTACACCTTC. Translated, it gives CSARDGTSLGYYGYTF.

The rearrangement links TRBV5-6 to TRBJ2-7, with 14 bases that match TRBD2. CDR1 and CDR2 (germline): SGHDT, YYEEEE. The junction had 8 bases not matched to a gene; V was cut back by 3 bases and J by 0 bases. The CDR3 length is 18 residues. DNA of the CDR3: TGTGCCAGCAGCTACCCCGGGACTAGCGGGGGCCTCTCCTACGAGCAGTACTTC. Amino acids: CASSYPGTSGGLSYEQYF.

V is TRBV7-9 and J is TRBJ2-6; no firm D call. This CDR3 spans 15 amino acids. The germline gives CDR1 SEHNR, CDR2 FQNEAQ (reference sequence). Trimming removed 6 bases from V and 4 bases from J, with 13 bases in between. CDR3 bases: TGTGCCAGCAGTCCTGGAGATAGCGGGGCCAACGTCCTGACTTTC. As protein: CASSPGDSGANVLTF.

The V call is TRBV3-1, the J call TRBJ2-5, with D hard to call. V was clipped by 2 bases and J by 2 bases, with 9 bases between them. The CDR3 covers 14 residues. Per germline, CDR1 LGHDT and CDR2 YNNKEL (reference sequence). This CDR3 reads CASSQWRQQETQYF. The CDR3 DNA sequence: TGTGCCAGCAGCCAATGGCGGCAGCAAGAGACCCAGTACTTC.

There are a few counts of this clonotype. V usage is TRBV20-1 and J usage is TRBJ2-5; D remains unclear. V was shortened by 1 base and J by 2 bases, with 8 bases between the two germline ends. This CDR3 has 13 amino acids. Germline V gives CDR1 DFQATT, CDR2 SNEGSKA (reference sequence). CDR3 sequence reads: CSARAGGQETQYF. The CDR3 DNA reads as TGCAGTGCTAGAGCGGGCGGTCAAGAGACCCAGTACTTC.

The gene calls are TRBV14 and TRBJ2-1, with D possibly being TRBD1 (5 bases). The CDR3 is made up of 14 amino acids. CDR1 SGHDN and CDR2 FVKESK come from the germline V gene. The V end lost 2 bases, the J end lost 5 bases, and 10 bases lay between the germline ends. The CDR3 DNA follows: TGTGCCAGCAGCCAATCTCGCAGGGACAATGAGCAGTTCTTC. Translating it yields CASSQSRRDNEQFF.

CDR3 protein: CASRTSGAKNIQYF. The DNA for the CDR3 is TGTGCCAGTCGGACTAGCGGAGCCAAAAACATTCAGTACTTC. The rearrangement links TRBV6-5 to TRBJ2-4; 10 nucleotides align to TRBD2. The CDR3 is 14 residues long. V lost 9 bases to trimming and J lost 0 bases; unmatched junction nucleotides: 2. The germline CDR1 and CDR2 sequences are MNHEY and SVGAGI.

The chain carries TRBV9 and TRBJ2-1, with D uncertain. V lost 0 bases and J 1 base, leaving 5 bases between the germline ends. The V gene's germline CDR1 is SGDLS and CDR2 YYNGEE. The CDR3 is made up of 14 amino acids. The CDR3 reads CASSVADSYNEQFF. CDR3 bases: TGTGCCAGCAGCGTAGCGGATTCCTACAATGAGCAGTTCTTC. Based on the CDR3 plus reference TRBV9 and TRBJ2-1, the full variable domain is DSGVTQTPKHLITATGQRVTLRCSPRSGDLSVYWYQQSLDQGLQFLIQYYNGEERAKGNILERFSAQQFPDLHSELNLSSLELGDSALYFCASSVADSYNEQFFGPGTRLTVL.